The sequence of this T cell receptor (beta chain) was determined in a study of shared clonotypes between healthy human individuals. Generated by immunoSEQ multiplex PCR, the TCRdb table keeps only in-frame clones and is missing some. There are around 940,000 clones in the sample; 60% to 85% occur only once, and approximately 1.5% lies in the top ten. What was sequenced was memory CD4+ T cells sorted from blood. The sample's subset: CD45RA-negative fraction. This clonotype was obtained from a man between 18 and 29 years old in good health.

In nucleotides, the CDR3 is TGCGCCAGCAGTAGTATAGGGAACACTGAAGCTTTCTTT. Its translation is CASSSIGNTEAFF. V gene TRBV5-1 combines with J gene TRBJ1-1, with unresolved D. This CDR3 spans 13 amino acids. Trimming shortened V by 5 bases and J by 1 base, and 9 bases separated the two germline ends. CDR1 and CDR2 from the germline V gene are SGHRS and YFSETQ.